The clone carrying this T cell receptor (beta chain) was counted only a few times. Antigen unknown. Constant-segment primers and 5'RACE yielded cDNA libraries for TCR alpha and TCR beta, each carrying sample barcodes and UMIs. TCRdb independently ran MiXCR on the 5' RACE reads; one entry per CDR3 protein. The table records around 370,000 distinct CDR3 sequences, around a fifth of them present only once. Germline CDR1 is SGHTA and CDR2 is FQGNSA. Trimming took 8 bases from V and 4 from J, leaving 17 bases between them. The CDR3 spans 14 residues. The entry originates in a study of T-cell memory formation after mild COVID-19. The study, taken as a whole, reports: Chiefly within CM and EM were the contracting CD4+ clones; CD8+ ones were within EMRA. Some responding clones appeared in pre-infection memory, suggesting cross-reactive memory joined. Day 15 to 85 contracting clones showed balanced CD4/CD8; later expanders leaned CD4+.

The sample consisted of PBMCs or a T cell subset sorted from them (not recorded which). The sequence came from an adult woman who had mild COVID-19 (a few samples of this study predate the infection). Cell type and time point are not known. V is TRBV7-2 and J is TRBJ1-2; D possibly corresponds to TRBD1 (5 bases). DNA for the CDR3: TGTGCCAGCCGTCAACCCGGGGCAGGCTATGGCTACACCTTC. Translating it yields CASRQPGAGYGYTF.